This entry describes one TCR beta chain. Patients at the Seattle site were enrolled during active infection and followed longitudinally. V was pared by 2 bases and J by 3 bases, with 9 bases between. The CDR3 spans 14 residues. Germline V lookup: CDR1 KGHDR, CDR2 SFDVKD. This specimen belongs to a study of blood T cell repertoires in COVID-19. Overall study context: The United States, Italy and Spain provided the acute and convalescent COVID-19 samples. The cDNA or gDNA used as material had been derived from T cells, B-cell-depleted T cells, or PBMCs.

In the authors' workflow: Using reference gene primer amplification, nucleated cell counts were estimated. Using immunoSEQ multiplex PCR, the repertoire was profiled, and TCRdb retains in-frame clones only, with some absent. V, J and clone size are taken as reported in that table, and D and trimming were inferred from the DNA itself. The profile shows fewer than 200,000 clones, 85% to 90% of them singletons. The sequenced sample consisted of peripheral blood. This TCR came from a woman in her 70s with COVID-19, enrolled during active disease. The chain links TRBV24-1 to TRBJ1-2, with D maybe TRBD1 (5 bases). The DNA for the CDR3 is TGTGCCACCAGTGATTCCGGGGGGGACTATGGCTACACCTTC. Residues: CATSDSGGDYGYTF.